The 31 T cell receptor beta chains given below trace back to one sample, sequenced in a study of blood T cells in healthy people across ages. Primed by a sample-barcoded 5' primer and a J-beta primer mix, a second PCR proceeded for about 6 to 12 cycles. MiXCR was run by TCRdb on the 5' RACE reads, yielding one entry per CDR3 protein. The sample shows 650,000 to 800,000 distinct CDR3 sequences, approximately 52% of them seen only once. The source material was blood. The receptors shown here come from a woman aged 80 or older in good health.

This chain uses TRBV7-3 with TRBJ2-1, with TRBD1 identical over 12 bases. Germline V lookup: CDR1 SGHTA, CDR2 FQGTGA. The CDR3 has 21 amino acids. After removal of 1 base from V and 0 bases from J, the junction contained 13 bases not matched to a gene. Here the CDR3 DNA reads TGTGCCAGCAGCTTAAGGGGTCCGGGACAGGGGGCGATAAGCTCCTACAATGAGCAGTTCTTC. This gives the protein CASSLRGPGQGAISSYNEQFF.

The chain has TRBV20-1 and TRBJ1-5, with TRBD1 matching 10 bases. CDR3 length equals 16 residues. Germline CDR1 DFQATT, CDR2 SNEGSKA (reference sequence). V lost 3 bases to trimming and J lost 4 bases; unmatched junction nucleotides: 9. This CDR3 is CSARTSGTGANQPQHF. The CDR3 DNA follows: TGCAGTGCTAGGACTTCCGGGACAGGGGCAAATCAGCCCCAGCATTTT.

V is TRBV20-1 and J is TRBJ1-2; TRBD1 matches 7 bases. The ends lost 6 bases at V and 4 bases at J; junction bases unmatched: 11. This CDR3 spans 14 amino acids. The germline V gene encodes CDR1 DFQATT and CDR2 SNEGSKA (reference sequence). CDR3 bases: TGCAGTGCAACCCAGGGGGGAATGGGCTATGGCTACACCTTC. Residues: CSATQGGMGYGYTF.

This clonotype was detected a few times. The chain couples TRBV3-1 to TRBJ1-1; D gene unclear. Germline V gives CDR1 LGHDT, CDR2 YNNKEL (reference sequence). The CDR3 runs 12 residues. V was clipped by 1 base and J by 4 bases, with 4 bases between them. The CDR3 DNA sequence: TGTGCCAGCAGCCAAGGTGGCACTGAAGCTTTCTTT. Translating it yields CASSQGGTEAFF.

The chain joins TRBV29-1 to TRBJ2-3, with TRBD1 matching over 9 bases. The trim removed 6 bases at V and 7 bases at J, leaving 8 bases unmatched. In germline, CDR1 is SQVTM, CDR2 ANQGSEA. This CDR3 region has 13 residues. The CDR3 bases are TGCAGCGTACCCTCGACAGGGGGAAATACGCAGTATTTT. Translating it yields CSVPSTGGNTQYF.

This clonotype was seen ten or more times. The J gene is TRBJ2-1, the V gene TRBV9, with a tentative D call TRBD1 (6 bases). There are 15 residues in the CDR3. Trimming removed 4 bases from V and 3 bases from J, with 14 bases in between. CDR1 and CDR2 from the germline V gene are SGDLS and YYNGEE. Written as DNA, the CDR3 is TGTGCCAGCAGCCCCGACAGGTCTTACTACAATGAGCAGTTCTTC. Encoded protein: CASSPDRSYYNEQFF. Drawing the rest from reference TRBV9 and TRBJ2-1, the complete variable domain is DSGVTQTPKHLITATGQRVTLRCSPRSGDLSVYWYQQSLDQGLQFLIQYYNGEERAKGNILERFSAQQFPDLHSELNLSSLELGDSALYFCASSPDRSYYNEQFFGPGTRLTVL.

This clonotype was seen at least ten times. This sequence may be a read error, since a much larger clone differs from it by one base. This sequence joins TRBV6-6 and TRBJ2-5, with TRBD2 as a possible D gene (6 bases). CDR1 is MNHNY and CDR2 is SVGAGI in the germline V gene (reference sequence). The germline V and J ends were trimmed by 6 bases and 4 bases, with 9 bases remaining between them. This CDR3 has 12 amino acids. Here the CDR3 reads CASRYGGETQYF. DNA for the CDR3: TGTGCCAGCAGGTACGGGGGAGAGACCCAGTACTTC.

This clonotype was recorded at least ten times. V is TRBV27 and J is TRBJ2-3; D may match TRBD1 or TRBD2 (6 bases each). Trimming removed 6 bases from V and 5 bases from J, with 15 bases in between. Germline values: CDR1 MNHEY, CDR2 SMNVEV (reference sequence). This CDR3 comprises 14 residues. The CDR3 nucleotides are TGTGCCAGCAGACGAGGGGGGTTAATAGATACGCAGTATTTT. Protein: CASRRGGLIDTQYF.

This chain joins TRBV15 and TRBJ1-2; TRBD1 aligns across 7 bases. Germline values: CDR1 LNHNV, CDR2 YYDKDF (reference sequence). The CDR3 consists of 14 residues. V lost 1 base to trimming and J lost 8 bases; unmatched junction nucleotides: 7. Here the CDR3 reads CATSRGRDSHGYTF. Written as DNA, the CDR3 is TGTGCCACCAGCAGAGGCCGGGACAGCCACGGCTACACCTTC.

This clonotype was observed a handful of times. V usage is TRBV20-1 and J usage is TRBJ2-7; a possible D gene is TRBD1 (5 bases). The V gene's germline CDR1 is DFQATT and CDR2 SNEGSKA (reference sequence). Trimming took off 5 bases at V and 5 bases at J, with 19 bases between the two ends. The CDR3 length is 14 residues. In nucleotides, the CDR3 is TGCAGTGCTCTACAGGAAGCTGGGAACCACGAGCAGTACTTC. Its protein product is CSALQEAGNHEQYF.

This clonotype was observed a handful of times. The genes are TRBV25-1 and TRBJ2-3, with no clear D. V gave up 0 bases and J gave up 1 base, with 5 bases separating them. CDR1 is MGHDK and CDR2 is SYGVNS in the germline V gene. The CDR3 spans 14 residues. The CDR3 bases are TGTGCCAGCAGTGAATATATCGGCACAGATACGCAGTATTTT. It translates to CASSEYIGTDTQYF.

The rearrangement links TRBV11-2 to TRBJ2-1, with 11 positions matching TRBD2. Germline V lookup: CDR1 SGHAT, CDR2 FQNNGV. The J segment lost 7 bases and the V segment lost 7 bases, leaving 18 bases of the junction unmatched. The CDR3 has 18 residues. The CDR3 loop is CASNIGGVSGRGRNEQFF. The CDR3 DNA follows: TGTGCCAGCAACATAGGGGGGGTTAGCGGGAGGGGAAGAAATGAGCAGTTCTTC.

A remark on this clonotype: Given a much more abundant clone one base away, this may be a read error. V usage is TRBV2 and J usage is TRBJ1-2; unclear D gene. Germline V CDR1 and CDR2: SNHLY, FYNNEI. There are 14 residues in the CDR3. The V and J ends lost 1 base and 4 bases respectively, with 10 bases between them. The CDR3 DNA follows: TGTGCCAGCAGTGAAGGGTTGTCGGGCTATGGCTACACCTTC. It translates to CASSEGLSGYGYTF.

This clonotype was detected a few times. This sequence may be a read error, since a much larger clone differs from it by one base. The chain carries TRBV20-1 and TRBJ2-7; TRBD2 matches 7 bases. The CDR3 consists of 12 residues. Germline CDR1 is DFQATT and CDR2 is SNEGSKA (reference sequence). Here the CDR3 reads CASLAVGDEQYF. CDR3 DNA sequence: TGCGCCAGCCTAGCGGTAGGCGATGAGCAGTACTTC.

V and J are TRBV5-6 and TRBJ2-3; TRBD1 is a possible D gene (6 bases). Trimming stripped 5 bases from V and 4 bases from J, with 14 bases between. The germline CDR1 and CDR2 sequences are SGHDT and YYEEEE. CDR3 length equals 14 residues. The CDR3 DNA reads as TGTGCCAGCAGTCACCAGGGGATGGCAGATACGCAGTATTTT. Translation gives CASSHQGMADTQYF.

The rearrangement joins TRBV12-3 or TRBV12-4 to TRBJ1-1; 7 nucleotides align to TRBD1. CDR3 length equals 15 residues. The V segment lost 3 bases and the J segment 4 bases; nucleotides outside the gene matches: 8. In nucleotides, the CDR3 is TGTGCCAGCAGTTTGGGACAGATACTGTCCACTGAAGCTTTCTTT. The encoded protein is CASSLGQILSTEAFF.

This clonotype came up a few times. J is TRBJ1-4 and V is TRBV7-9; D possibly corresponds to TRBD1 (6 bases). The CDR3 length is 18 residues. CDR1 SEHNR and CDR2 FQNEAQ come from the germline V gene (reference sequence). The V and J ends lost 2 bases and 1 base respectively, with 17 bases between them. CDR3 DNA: TGTGCCAGCAGCTTACTGCCTGGGGGGCGCCTAACTAATGAAAAACTGTTTTTT. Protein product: CASSLLPGGRLTNEKLFF. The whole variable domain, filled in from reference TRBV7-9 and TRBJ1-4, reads DTGVSQNPRHKITKRGQNVTFRCDPISEHNRLYWYRQTLGQGPEFLTYFQNEAQLEKSRLLSDRFSAERPKGSFSTLEIQRTEQGDSAMYLCASSLLPGGRLTNEKLFFGSGTQLSVL.

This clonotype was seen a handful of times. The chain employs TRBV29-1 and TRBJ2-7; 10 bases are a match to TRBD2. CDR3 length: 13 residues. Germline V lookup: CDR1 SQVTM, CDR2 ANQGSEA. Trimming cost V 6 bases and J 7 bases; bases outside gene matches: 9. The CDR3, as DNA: TGCAGCGTGAGCGGGAGGGCGAACGATGAGCAGTACTTC. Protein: CSVSGRANDEQYF.

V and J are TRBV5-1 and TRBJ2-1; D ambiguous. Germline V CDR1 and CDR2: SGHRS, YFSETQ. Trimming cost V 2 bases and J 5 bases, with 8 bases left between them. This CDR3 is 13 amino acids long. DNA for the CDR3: TGCGCCAGCAGCTTATACCCCGACAATGAGCAGTTCTTC. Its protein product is CASSLYPDNEQFF.

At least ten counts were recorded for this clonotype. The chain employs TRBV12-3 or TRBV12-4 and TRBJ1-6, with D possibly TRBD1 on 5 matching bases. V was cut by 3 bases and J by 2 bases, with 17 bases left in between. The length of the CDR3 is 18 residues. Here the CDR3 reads CASSLDTSRGTYNSPLHF. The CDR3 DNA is TGTGCCAGCAGTTTGGACACCTCGCGGGGGACCTATAATTCACCCCTCCACTTT.

The CDR3 DNA is TGTGCCAGCAGTGGAGGGTCCGCGGCGCAGTATTTT. Translation gives CASSGGSAAQYF. The chain recombines TRBV6-1 with TRBJ2-3; perhaps TRBD2 as D (5 bases). Trimming shortened V by 4 bases and J by 10 bases, and 12 bases separated the two germline ends. Germline values: CDR1 MNHNS, CDR2 SASEGT. The CDR3 has 12 amino acids.

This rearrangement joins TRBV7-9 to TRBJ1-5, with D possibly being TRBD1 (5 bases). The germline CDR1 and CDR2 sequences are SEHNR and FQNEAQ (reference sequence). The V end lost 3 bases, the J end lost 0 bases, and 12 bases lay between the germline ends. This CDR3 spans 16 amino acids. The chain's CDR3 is CASSLGVGSSNQPQHF. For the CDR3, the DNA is TGTGCCAGCAGCTTGGGGGTGGGGTCTAGCAATCAGCCCCAGCATTTT.

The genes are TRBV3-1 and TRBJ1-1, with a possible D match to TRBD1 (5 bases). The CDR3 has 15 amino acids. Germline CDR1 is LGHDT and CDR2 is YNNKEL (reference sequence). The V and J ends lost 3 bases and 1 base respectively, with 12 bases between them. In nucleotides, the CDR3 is TGTGCCAGCAGCCAGACAAGGGGAGCGAACACTGAAGCTTTCTTT. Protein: CASSQTRGANTEAFF.

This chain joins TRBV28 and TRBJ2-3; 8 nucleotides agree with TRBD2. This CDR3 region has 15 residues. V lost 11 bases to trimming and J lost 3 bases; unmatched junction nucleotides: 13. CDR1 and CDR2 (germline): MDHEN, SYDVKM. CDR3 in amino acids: CAGGTAGAETDTQYF. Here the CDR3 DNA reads TGTGCCGGCGGAACAGCGGGGGCCGAGACAGATACGCAGTATTTT. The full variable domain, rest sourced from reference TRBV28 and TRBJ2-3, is DVKVTQSSRYLVKRTGEKVFLECVQDMDHENMFWYRQDPGLGLRLIYFSYDVKMKEKGDIPEGYSVSREKKERFSLILESASTNQTSMYLCAGGTAGAETDTQYFGPGTRLTVL.

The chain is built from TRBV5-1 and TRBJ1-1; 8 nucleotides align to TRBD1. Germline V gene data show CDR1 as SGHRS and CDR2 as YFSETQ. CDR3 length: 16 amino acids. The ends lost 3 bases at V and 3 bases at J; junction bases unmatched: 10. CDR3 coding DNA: TGCGCCAGCAGCTCCGCGGACAGGGTGATCGACACTGAAGCTTTCTTT. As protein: CASSSADRVIDTEAFF.

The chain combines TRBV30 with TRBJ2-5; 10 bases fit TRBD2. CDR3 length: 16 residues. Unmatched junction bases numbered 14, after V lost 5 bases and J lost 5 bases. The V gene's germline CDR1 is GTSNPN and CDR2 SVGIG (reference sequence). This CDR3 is CAWERGLAGVGETQYF. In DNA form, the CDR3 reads TGTGCCTGGGAAAGGGGGCTAGCGGGAGTCGGGGAGACCCAGTACTTC.

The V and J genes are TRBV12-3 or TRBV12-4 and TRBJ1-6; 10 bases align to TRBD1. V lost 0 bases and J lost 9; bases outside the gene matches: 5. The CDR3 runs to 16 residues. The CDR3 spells CASSLAGTGAGSPLHF. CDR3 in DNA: TGTGCCAGCAGTTTAGCGGGGACAGGGGCCGGTTCACCCCTCCACTTT.

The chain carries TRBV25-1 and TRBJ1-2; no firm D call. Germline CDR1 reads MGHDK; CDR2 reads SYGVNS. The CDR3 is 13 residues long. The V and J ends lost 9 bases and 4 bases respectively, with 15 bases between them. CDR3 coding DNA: TGTGCCAGTAGGGCGGGCTATGGCTATGGCTACACCTTC. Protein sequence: CASRAGYGYGYTF.

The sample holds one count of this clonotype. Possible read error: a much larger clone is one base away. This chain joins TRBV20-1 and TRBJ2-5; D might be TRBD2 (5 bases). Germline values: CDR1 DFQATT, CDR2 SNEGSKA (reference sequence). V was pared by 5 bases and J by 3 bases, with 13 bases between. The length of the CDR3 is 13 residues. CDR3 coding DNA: TGCAGTGCTCCCGACGGACTGGAAGAGACCCAGTACTTC. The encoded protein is CSAPDGLEETQYF.

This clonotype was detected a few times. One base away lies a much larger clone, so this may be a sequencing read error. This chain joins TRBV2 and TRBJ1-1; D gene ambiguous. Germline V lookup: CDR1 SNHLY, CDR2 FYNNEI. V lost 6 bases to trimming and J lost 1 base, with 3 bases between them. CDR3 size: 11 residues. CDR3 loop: CASRENTEAFF. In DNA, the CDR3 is TGTGCCAGCAGGGAGAACACTGAAGCTTTCTTT.

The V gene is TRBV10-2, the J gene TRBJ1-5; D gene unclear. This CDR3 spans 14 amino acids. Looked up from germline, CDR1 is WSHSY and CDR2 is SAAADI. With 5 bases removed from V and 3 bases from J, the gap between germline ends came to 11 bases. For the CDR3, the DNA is TGCGCCAGCAGTCCCTCGGTCTCCAATCAGCCCCAGCATTTT. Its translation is CASSPSVSNQPQHF.